This T cell receptor beta chain came from a study of T cell responses to AZD1222 COVID-19 vaccine. As to this clone: Its antigen is not identified.

Study-wide points: Two AZD1222 administrations were followed by greater Spike-specific TCR breadth and depth.

Clones were read by immunoSEQ multiplex PCR, and TCRdb kept only the in-frame ones, dropping some. The profile shows around 84,000 clones, 92% of them singletons. This sequence was found in an adult in good health. The sample was peripheral blood, taken on day 0 of MenACWY control vaccination.

CDR3 sequence: CASSDRENTGELFF. CDR3 coding DNA: TGTGCCAGCAGTGACAGGGAGAACACCGGGGAGCTGTTTTTT. V and J are TRBV6-4 and TRBJ2-2; D uncertain. This CDR3 is 14 amino acids long. The germline V gene encodes CDR1 MRHNA and CDR2 SNTAGT. V gave up 2 bases and J gave up 1 base, with 5 bases separating them.